This T cell receptor beta chain came from a study of T cell clonality in common variable immunodeficiency. Both groups were predominantly of Caucasian heritage. CVID subjects had received replacement immunoglobulin for at least one year. CVID subjects were neither ill nor on immunomodulatory or immunosuppressive medication at sampling. This clone was picked up many times. Its antigen is unidentified. The CDR3 end lies 3 residues beyond the end of the read and is filled in from the germline J gene. This CDR3 is also generated by other DNA sequences in the sample. Overall study findings and caveats: CVID subjects shared fewer TCRbeta clones than healthy controls did. Common variable immunodeficiency TCR beta sequences reportedly had fewer deletions and N-nucleotide insertions.

Trimming pared 0 bases from V and 9 bases from J, leaving 6 bases between. In germline, CDR1 is SGHTA, CDR2 FQGNSA. This CDR3 is built from 13 residues. Only in-frame clones appear in the TCRdb table, and some are missing; sequencing was by immunoSEQ multiplex PCR. The record shows tens of thousands of clones for this sample, with no singletons present. The V call is TRBV7-2, the J call TRBJ1-6, with D perhaps matching TRBD1 (5 bases). The sequence was collected from a human donor with common variable immunodeficiency. The sequenced material came from peripheral blood mononuclear cells. The CDR3 reads CASSLAGGSPLHF. CDR3 bases read: TGTGCCAGCAGCTTAGCCGGGGGTTCACCC.